The 5 T cell receptor beta chains below come from one sample, sequenced in a study of T cells in Graves' hyperthyroidism and ophthalmopathy. Researchers amplified the TCR beta CDR3 regions from RNA transcripts. The primer set for the first-round RT-PCR of the TCR CDR3 was HTBI. TCRdb processed the multiplex PCR reads anew with MiXCR; each CDR3 protein has one entry. This table holds about 540,000 distinct CDR3 sequences, roughly 46% found once. The material sequenced was peripheral blood or thyroid tissue (not recorded which). The receptors stem from a woman younger than 30 with Graves' hyperthyroidism.

The chain uses TRBV7-9 and TRBJ1-6; perhaps TRBD1 as D (5 bases). This CDR3 spans 15 amino acids. Germline values: CDR1 SEHNR, CDR2 FQNEAQ (reference sequence). Trimming left V 0 bases short and J 10 bases short, with 13 bases between. CDR3 DNA: TGTGCCAGCAGCTTAGCGGGGGGAGTAGGGTCACCCCTCCACTTT. It yields the protein CASSLAGGVGSPLHF.

This clonotype showed up just a few times. The chain combines TRBV7-8 with TRBJ2-7; TRBD2 aligns across 9 bases. Trimming took 5 bases from V and 6 from J; bases not matched to a gene: 11. Looked up from germline, CDR1 is SGHVS and CDR2 is FQNEAQ. This CDR3 spans 15 amino acids. CDR3 residues: CASSQVAGVGGEQYF. CDR3 in DNA: TGTGCCAGCAGCCAAGTAGCGGGAGTGGGGGGCGAGCAGTACTTC.

The chain joins TRBV24-1 to TRBJ1-2, with a weak D call TRBD1 (6 bases). Trimming left V 7 bases short and J 7 bases short, with 12 bases between. CDR1 and CDR2 (germline): KGHDR, SFDVKD. This CDR3 contains 12 residues. The CDR3 DNA sequence: TGTGCCACCAGCGTGGGGGCCCGTGGCTACACCTTC. Translation: CATSVGARGYTF.

This clonotype was detected many times. J is TRBJ1-1 and V is TRBV29-1; 8 bases line up with TRBD1. The ends lost 0 bases at V and 6 bases at J; junction bases unmatched: 6. This CDR3 has 14 residues. Germline V gives CDR1 SQVTM, CDR2 ANQGSEA. CDR3 in DNA: TGCAGCGTTGAAGATGTGACAGGGGCCCCTGAAGCTTTCTTT. Amino acid sequence: CSVEDVTGAPEAFF.

In its sample, this clonotype was seen many times. The chain is built from TRBV20-1 and TRBJ1-6; D gene uncertain. Trimming cost V 5 bases and J 9 bases, with 11 bases left between them. Per germline, CDR1 DFQATT and CDR2 SNEGSKA (reference sequence). The CDR3 contains 12 residues. The CDR3: CSASYPGSPLHF. In nucleotides, the CDR3 is TGCAGTGCTTCTTACCCCGGTTCACCCCTCCACTTT.